This T cell receptor (beta chain) is drawn from a study of regulatory T cells in long-lasting Graves disease. Study-level results: Persistent disease samples used TRBV28, TRBJ1-2 and TRBJ2-5 preferentially.

Time point specified: newly diagnosed GD, antithyroid drugs for less than 3 months. The TCR library was made from RNA that had been extracted from PBMCs in TRIzol. In regard to this clonotype: Its antigen is unidentified.

The TCR beta library used iRepertoire HTBI primers with Arm-PCR amplification of CDR3. One entry per CDR3 protein, called by TCRdb with MiXCR from the multiplex PCR reads. The table shows around 450,000 distinct CDR3 sequences, with about 15% occurring only once. V was pared by 7 bases and J by 5 bases, with 9 bases between. The CDR3 runs to 12 residues. This sample was shared with a second study, whose subject was T cells in Graves' hyperthyroidism and ophthalmopathy. From that paper: Participants, patients aged 18 to 65, had newly diagnosed hyperthyroidism with a duration under 2 months. Blood also carried most thyroid clonotypes expanded above 0.001. In the analysis, a 13 V-J model separated ophthalmopathy from stable hyperthyroidism.

The sequence was collected from a woman aged 40 to 49 with Graves disease. J is TRBJ2-1 and V is TRBV12-3 or TRBV12-4; D is ambiguous. Here the sequenced sample was peripheral blood mononuclear cells (PBMCs), taken at new diagnosis, from a patient treated with antithyroid drugs. As DNA, the CDR3 is TGTGCCAGCACGTCGCTGGACAATGAGCAGTTCTTC. This translates into CASTSLDNEQFF.